Ten or more counts support the clone carrying this T cell receptor beta chain. The antigen is unknown. V gave up 1 base and J gave up 2 bases, with 3 bases separating them. This CDR3 comprises 13 residues. Germline CDR1 ENHRY, CDR2 SYGVKD. These data come from a study of response to subunit inactivated influenza vaccine. Via MiXCR, TCRdb re-called the RT-PCR reads, giving one row per CDR3 protein. The table has about 520,000 distinct CDR3 sequences, about a tenth seen once; the top ten hold over 9.5%. Findings and caveats of the study: It was suggested by the authors that few new T cells are recruited by each seasonal influenza vaccination.

The chain links TRBV10-3 to TRBJ1-5; D not resolved. The sequence derives from a man in his fifties or sixties who received an inactivated influenza vaccine. This specimen was PBMCs from blood, taken about 40 days after vaccination. CDR3 DNA sequence: TGTGCCATCAGTGAGTTGGGCAATCAGCCCCAGCATTTT. Translating gives CAISELGNQPQHF.